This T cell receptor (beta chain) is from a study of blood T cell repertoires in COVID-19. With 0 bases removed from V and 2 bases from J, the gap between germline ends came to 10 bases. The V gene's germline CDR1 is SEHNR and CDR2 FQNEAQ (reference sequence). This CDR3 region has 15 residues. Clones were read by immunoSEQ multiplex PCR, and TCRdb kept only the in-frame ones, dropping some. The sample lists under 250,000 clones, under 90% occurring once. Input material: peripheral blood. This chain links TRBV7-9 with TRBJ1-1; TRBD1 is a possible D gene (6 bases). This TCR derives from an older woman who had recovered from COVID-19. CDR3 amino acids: CASSLAQGPNTEAFF. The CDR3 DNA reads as TGTGCCAGCAGCTTAGCACAGGGTCCCAACACTGAAGCTTTCTTT.